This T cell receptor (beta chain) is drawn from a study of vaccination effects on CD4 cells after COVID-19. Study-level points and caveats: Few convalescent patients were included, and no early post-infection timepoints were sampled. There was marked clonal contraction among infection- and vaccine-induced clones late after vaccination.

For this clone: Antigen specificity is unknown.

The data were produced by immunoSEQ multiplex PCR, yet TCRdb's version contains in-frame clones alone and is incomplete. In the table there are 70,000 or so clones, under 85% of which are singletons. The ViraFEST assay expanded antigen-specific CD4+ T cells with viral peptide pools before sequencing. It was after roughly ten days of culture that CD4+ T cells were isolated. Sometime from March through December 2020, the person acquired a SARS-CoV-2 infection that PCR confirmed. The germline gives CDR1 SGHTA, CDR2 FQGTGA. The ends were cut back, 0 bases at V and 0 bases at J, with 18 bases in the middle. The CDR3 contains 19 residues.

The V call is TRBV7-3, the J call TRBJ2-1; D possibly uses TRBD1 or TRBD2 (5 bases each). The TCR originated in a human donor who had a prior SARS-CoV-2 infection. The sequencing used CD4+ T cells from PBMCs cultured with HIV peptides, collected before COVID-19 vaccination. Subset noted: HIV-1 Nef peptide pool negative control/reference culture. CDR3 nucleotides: TGTGCCAGCAGCTTAACGCCCGGTTGGGACGCTAGCTCCTACAATGAGCAGTTCTTC. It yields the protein CASSLTPGWDASSYNEQFF.